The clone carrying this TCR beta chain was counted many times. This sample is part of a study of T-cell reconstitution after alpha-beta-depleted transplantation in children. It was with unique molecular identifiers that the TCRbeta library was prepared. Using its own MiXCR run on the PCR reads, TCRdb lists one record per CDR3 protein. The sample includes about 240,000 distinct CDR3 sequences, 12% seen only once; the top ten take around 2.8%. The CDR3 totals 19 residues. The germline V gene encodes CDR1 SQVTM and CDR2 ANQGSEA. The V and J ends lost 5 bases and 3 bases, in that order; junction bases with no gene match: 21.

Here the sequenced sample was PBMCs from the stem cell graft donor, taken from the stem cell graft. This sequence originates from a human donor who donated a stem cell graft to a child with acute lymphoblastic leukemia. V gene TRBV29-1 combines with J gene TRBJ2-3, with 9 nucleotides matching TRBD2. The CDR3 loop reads CSVQGLALGGTWRTDTQYF. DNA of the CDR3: TGCAGCGTTCAGGGACTAGCTTTAGGTGGAACGTGGAGGACAGATACGCAGTATTTT.